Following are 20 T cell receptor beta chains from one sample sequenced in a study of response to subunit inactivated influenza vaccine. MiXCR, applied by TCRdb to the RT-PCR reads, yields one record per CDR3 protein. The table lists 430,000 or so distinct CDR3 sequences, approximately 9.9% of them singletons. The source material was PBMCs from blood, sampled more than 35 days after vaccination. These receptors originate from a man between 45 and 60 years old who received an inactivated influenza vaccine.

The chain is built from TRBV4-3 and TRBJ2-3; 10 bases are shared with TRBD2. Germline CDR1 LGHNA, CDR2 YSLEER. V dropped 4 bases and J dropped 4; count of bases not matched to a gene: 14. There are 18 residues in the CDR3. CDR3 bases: TGCGCCAGCAGCCTCCACCGGGCCCTAGCGGGAGTAGCAGATACGCAGTATTTT. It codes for CASSLHRALAGVADTQYF.

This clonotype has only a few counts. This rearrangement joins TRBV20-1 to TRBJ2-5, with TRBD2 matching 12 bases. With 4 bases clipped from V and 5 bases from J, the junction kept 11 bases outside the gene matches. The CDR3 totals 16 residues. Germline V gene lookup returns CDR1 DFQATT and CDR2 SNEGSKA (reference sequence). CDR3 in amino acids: CSAKTGLAGMRETQYF. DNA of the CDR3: TGCAGTGCTAAAACCGGACTAGCGGGAATGAGGGAGACCCAGTACTTC.

CDR3 nucleotide sequence: TGTGCCAGCAGCTTACTAATAGGGGGGCCCTACGAGCAGTACTTC. The encoded protein is CASSLLIGGPYEQYF. V is TRBV11-2 and J is TRBJ2-7, with D possibly being TRBD1 or TRBD2 (6 bases each). The CDR3 extends over 15 amino acids. V lost 2 bases and J lost 2, with 13 bases in between. The germline V gene has CDR1 SGHAT and CDR2 FQNNGV.

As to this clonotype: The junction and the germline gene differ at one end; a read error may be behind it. The DNA of the CDR3 is TGTGCCATCAAACAGAAAATCCTGGCCAGCACATATACGCAGTATTTT. The encoded protein is CAIKQKILASTYTQYF. The chain has TRBV10-3 and TRBJ2-3; D is ambiguous. CDR3 length equals 16 residues. CDR1 and CDR2 from the germline V gene are ENHRY and SYGVKD.

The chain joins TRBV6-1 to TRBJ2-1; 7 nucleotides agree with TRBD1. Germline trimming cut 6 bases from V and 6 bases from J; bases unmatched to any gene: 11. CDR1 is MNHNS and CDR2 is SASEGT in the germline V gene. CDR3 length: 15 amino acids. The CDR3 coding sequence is TGTGCCAGCAGGGTTCCCGGGACAGATCCCAATGAGCAGTTCTTC. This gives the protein CASRVPGTDPNEQFF.

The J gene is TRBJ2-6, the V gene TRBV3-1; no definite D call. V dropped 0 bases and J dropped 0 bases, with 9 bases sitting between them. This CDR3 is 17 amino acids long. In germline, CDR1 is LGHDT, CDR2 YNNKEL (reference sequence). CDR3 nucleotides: TGTGCCAGCAGCCAAGATCACAGCCACTCTGGGGCCAACGTCCTGACTTTC. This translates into CASSQDHSHSGANVLTF.

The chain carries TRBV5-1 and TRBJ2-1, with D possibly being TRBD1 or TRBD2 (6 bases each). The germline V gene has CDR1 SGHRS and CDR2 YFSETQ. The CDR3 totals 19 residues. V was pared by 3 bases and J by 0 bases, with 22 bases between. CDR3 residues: CASSYPRGVRAGSYNEQFF. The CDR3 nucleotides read TGCGCCAGCAGCTACCCGAGGGGGGTTCGGGCGGGCTCCTACAATGAGCAGTTCTTC.

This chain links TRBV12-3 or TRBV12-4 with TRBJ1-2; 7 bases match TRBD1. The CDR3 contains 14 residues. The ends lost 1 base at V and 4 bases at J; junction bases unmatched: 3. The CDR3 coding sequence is TGTGCCAGCAGTTTAGGGGACAGCCCCTATGGCTACACCTTC. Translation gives CASSLGDSPYGYTF.

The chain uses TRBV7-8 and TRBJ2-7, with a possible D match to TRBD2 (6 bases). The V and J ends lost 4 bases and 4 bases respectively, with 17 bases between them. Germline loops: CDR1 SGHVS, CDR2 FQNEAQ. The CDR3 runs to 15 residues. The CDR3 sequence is CASSSSGPAGYEQYF. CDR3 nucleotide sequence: TGTGCCAGCAGCTCAAGTGGCCCCGCGGGGTACGAGCAGTACTTC.

The CDR3 is CASSYSIRPPYGYTF. The DNA of the CDR3 is TGTGCCAGCAGTTACTCCATTCGCCCCCCCTATGGCTACACCTTC. The chain uses TRBV6-5 and TRBJ1-2; D unclear. V was cut by 0 bases and J by 4 bases, with 12 bases left in between. Germline assignment: CDR1 MNHEY and CDR2 SVGAGI. The CDR3 extends over 15 amino acids.

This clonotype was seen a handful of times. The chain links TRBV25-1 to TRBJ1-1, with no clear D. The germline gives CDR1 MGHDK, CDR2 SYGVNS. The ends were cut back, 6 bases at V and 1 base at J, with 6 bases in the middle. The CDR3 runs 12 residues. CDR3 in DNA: TGTGCCAGCAGCCATACGAACACTGAAGCTTTCTTT. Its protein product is CASSHTNTEAFF.

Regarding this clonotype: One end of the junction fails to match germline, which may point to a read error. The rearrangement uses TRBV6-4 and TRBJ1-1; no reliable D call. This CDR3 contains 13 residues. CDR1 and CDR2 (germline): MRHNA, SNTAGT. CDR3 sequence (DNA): TGTGCCAGCGGTGACGAAGTTAACACTGAAGCTTTCTTT. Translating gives CASGDEVNTEAFF.

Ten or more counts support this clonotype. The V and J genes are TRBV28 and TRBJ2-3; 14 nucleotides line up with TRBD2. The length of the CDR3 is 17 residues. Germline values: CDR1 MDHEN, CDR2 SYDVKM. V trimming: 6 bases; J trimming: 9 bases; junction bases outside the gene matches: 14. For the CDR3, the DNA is TGTGCCAGCAGCCCACCCTCGGGGACTAGCGGGAGTTGGACGCAGTATTTT. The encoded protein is CASSPPSGTSGSWTQYF.

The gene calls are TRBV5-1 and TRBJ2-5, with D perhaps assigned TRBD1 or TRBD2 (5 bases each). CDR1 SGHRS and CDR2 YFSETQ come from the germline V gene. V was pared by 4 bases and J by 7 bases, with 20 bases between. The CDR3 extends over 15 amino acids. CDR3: CASSGTGTSEATQYF. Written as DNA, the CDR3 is TGCGCCAGCAGCGGAACCGGGACCTCCGAAGCGACCCAGTACTTC.

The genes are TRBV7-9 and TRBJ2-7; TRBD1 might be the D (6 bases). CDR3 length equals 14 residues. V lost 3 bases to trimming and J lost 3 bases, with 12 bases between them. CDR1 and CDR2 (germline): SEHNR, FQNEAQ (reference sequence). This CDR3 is CASSLTGSNYEQYF. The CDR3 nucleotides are TGTGCCAGCAGCTTGACAGGCTCCAACTACGAGCAGTACTTC.

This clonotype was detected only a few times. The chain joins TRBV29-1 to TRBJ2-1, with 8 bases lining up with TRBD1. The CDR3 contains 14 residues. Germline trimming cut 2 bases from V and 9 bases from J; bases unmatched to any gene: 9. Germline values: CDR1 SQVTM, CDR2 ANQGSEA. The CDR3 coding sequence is TGCAGCGTTGAACGGACAGGGAGTGTCGGTGAGCAGTTCTTC. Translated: CSVERTGSVGEQFF.

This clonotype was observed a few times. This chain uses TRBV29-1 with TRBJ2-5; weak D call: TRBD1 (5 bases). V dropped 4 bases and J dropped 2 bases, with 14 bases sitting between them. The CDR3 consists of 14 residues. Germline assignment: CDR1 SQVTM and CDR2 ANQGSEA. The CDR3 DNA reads TGCAGCGTTGCCCCGCTTAACAGGCAAGAGACCCAGTACTTC. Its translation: CSVAPLNRQETQYF.

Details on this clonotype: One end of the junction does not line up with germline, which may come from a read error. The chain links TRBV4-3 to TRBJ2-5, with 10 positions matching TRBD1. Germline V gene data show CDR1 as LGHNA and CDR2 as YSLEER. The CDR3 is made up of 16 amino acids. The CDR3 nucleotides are TGCGCCAGCAGCCAGGGAGCGACAGGGGGCGCAGAGGCCCAGTACTTC. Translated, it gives CASSQGATGGAEAQYF.

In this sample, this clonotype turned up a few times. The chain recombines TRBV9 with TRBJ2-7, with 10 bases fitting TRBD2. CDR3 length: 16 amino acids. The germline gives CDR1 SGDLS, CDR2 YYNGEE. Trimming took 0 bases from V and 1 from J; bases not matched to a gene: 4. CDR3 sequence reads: CASSVASGGRSYEQYF. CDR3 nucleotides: TGTGCCAGCAGCGTAGCTAGCGGGGGCCGGTCCTACGAGCAGTACTTC. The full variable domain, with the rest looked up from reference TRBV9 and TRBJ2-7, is DSGVTQTPKHLITATGQRVTLRCSPRSGDLSVYWYQQSLDQGLQFLIQYYNGEERAKGNILERFSAQQFPDLHSELNLSSLELGDSALYFCASSVASGGRSYEQYFGPGTRLTVT.

The DNA for the CDR3 is TGTGCCAGCAGCCTCCGGACGAGACCACTAGCGGGTCTCCTTCCCTACGAGCAGTACTTC. It yields the protein CASSLRTRPLAGLLPYEQYF. This rearrangement joins TRBV11-1 to TRBJ2-7; 9 nucleotides agree with TRBD2. V was pared by 5 bases and J by 2 bases, with 22 bases of the junction left unmatched. The length of the CDR3 is 20 residues. Germline CDR1 is SGHAT and CDR2 is FQDESV (reference sequence). The full variable domain, in which reference TRBV11-1 and TRBJ2-7 provide the parts outside the CDR3, is EAEVAQSPRYKITEKSQAVAFWCDPISGHATLYWYRQILGQGPELLVQFQDESVVDDSQLPKDRFSAERLKGVDSTLKIQPAELGDSAMYLCASSLRTRPLAGLLPYEQYFGPGTRLTVT.